The 27 T cell receptor beta chains below were found in one sample sequenced in a study of shared clonotypes between healthy human individuals. This table comes from immunoSEQ multiplex PCR, and its TCRdb copy is limited to in-frame clones, with some not included. The sample holds millions of clones, 85% to 95% seen once. Cells designated naive CD8 were CD45RO-negative and were positively selected for CCR7, with terminally differentiated effector memory CD45RA+ cells excluded. The sequenced sample consisted of naive CD8+ T cells from PBMCs. These receptors were taken from a man aged 18 to 29 in good health. Some clones in this sample may be carry-over from other donors' samples.

This chain uses TRBV28 with TRBJ2-5; 8 nucleotides agree with TRBD2. Germline CDR1 reads MDHEN; CDR2 reads SYDVKM. With V trimmed by 5 bases and J by 4 bases, 9 bases remained unmatched. The CDR3 runs 15 residues. The CDR3 here is CASSKRETWGETQYF. The CDR3 nucleotides are TGTGCCAGCAGTAAGCGGGAGACCTGGGGAGAGACCCAGTACTTC.

The chain joins TRBV19 to TRBJ1-5; the D gene is possibly TRBD1 (5 bases). From germline, CDR1 is LNHDA and CDR2 SQIVND (reference sequence). The CDR3 extends over 15 amino acids. The germline V and J ends were trimmed by 10 bases and 1 base, with 17 bases remaining between them. The CDR3 DNA is TGTGCCACCCAATCACAGGTGAAGAGCAATCAGCCCCAGCATTTT. Its protein is CATQSQVKSNQPQHF.

This rearrangement joins TRBV4-3 to TRBJ1-3; 7 bases are a match to TRBD1. The trim removed 3 bases at V and 1 base at J, leaving 6 bases unmatched. Germline V gene sequence: CDR1 LGHNA, CDR2 YSLEER. This CDR3 comprises 16 residues. This CDR3 reads CASSQGQTLSGNTIYF. The CDR3 DNA is TGCGCCAGCAGCCAGGGACAGACGCTTTCTGGAAACACCATATATTTT.

The chain is built from TRBV2 and TRBJ1-1, with unresolved D. Trimming left V 2 bases short and J 4 bases short, with 8 bases between. CDR1 is SNHLY, CDR2 FYNNEI, per germline. This CDR3 comprises 13 residues. CDR3 protein: CASSERSGTEAFF. For the CDR3, the DNA is TGTGCCAGCAGTGAACGCAGTGGCACTGAAGCTTTCTTT.

The CDR3 coding sequence is TGTGCCAGCAGGACAGGGATCACCGGGGAGCTGTTTTTT. Translating it yields CASRTGITGELFF. V and J are TRBV6-1 and TRBJ2-2; 7 bases match TRBD1. After removal of 6 bases from V and 4 bases from J, the junction contained 2 bases not matched to a gene. The CDR3 loop spans 13 amino acids. Germline V CDR1 and CDR2: MNHNS, SASEGT.

The chain uses TRBV11-2 and TRBJ2-1, with 7 positions matching TRBD1. Germline assignment: CDR1 SGHAT and CDR2 FQNNGV. V lost 7 bases, J lost 3 bases, and 3 bases stayed unmatched. This CDR3 is built from 13 residues. Written as DNA, the CDR3 is TGTGCCAGCACCCGGGACAGCTACAATGAGCAGTTCTTC. This translates into CASTRDSYNEQFF.

V usage is TRBV29-1 and J usage is TRBJ2-3; D not certain. From germline, CDR1 is SQVTM and CDR2 ANQGSEA. CDR3 length equals 14 residues. V lost 3 bases to trimming and J lost 1 base, with 11 bases between them. CDR3 sequence reads: CSVDMGWGTDTQYF. CDR3 DNA: TGCAGCGTTGATATGGGTTGGGGCACAGATACGCAGTATTTT.

The V call is TRBV9, the J call TRBJ1-5; tentative D call: TRBD1 (5 bases). CDR3 length equals 15 residues. The germline gives CDR1 SGDLS, CDR2 YYNGEE. The V end was cut by 0 bases, the J end by 0 bases, with 7 bases between. CDR3 sequence: CASSVEGISNQPQHF. For the CDR3, the DNA is TGTGCCAGCAGCGTAGAGGGGATTAGCAATCAGCCCCAGCATTTT.

V gene TRBV10-1 combines with J gene TRBJ2-1; D is unresolved. The germline CDR1 and CDR2 sequences are WNHNN and SYGVQD (reference sequence). The CDR3 has 12 residues. The V end lost 0 bases, the J end lost 10 bases, and 7 bases lay between the germline ends. In DNA form, the CDR3 reads TGCGCCAGCAGTGAGTCGAGTTGGGAGCAGTTCTTC. This sequence encodes CASSESSWEQFF.

Only one count was recorded for this clone. This specimen includes other DNA sequences encoding the same CDR3. V gene TRBV6-5 combines with J gene TRBJ2-5, with D possibly TRBD1 on 5 matching bases. V gave up 2 bases and J gave up 3 bases, with 7 bases separating them. The length of the CDR3 is 13 residues. Germline lookup yields CDR1 MNHEY and CDR2 SVGAGI. The CDR3 DNA reads TGTGCCAGCAGTTACGTAGGGGAAGAGACCCAGTACTTC. Residues: CASSYVGEETQYF.

This chain connects TRBV5-6 to TRBJ1-1; D remains unclear. The V end was cut by 4 bases, the J end by 8 bases, with 12 bases between. Germline V CDR1 and CDR2: SGHDT, YYEEEE. CDR3 size: 12 residues. CDR3 sequence reads: CASSPGSAEAFF. The CDR3 DNA reads TGTGCCAGCAGCCCTGGGAGTGCGGAAGCTTTCTTT.

V and J are TRBV27 and TRBJ1-2, with TRBD1 matching 7 bases. The CDR3 consists of 15 residues. Germline CDR1 MNHEY, CDR2 SMNVEV (reference sequence). V shed 5 bases and J 6 bases; nucleotides not matched to a gene: 12. CDR3 bases: TGTGCCAGCAGTCCCGGCAGGGGGGGGTTAAATGGCTACACCTTC. It specifies CASSPGRGGLNGYTF.

This clone is a singleton in its sample. Other DNA sequences in the same sample also yield this CDR3. This CDR3 is CASSLLTGNTIYF. The CDR3 nucleotides are TGTGCCAGCAGTTTATTAACTGGAAACACCATATATTTT. The chain uses TRBV27 and TRBJ1-3; D is uncertain. Between the trimmed V and J ends, which lost 1 base and 2 bases, there was a span of 3 bases. The CDR3 extends over 13 amino acids. The V gene's germline CDR1 is MNHEY and CDR2 SMNVEV (reference sequence).

This clone was counted between two and nine times. The CDR3 carries no conserved terminal phenylalanine or tryptophan, so it likely arises from a read error. No DNA is shown, since the ends of the CDR3 on it are uncertain; the CDR3 is the one TCRdb lists. The CDR3 protein is CPVRFRPG. The chain joins TRBV20-1 to TRBJ1-3. The CDR3 sequence runs 8 residues, both termini included. Germline-derived CDR1 and CDR2 are DFQATT and SNEGSKA (reference sequence).

This clone was recorded only once. The chain couples TRBV7-9 to TRBJ2-5; no reliable D call. The V end was cut by 4 bases, the J end by 5 bases, with 17 bases between. This CDR3 has 15 residues. CDR1 SEHNR and CDR2 FQNEAQ come from the germline V gene (reference sequence). The CDR3 nucleotides read TGTGCCAGCAGCTCCAATAGCAGATACGGGGAGACCCAGTACTTC. Translated: CASSSNSRYGETQYF. The full variable domain, in which reference TRBV7-9 and TRBJ2-5 provide the parts outside the CDR3, is DTGVSQNPRHKITKRGQNVTFRCDPISEHNRLYWYRQTLGQGPEFLTYFQNEAQLEKSRLLSDRFSAERPKGSFSTLEIQRTEQGDSAMYLCASSSNSRYGETQYFGPGTRLLVL.

The genes are TRBV19 and TRBJ2-2; D is unclear. Trimming stripped 10 bases from V and 1 base from J, with 16 bases between. CDR3 size: 15 residues. Germline values: CDR1 LNHDA, CDR2 SQIVND (reference sequence). The CDR3 nucleotides are TGTGCCACCACGTCCCGGGCCCTGAACACCGGGGAGCTGTTTTTT. Residues: CATTSRALNTGELFF. Full variable domain (missing parts from reference TRBV19 and TRBJ2-2): DGGITQSPKYLFRKEGQNVTLSCEQNLNHDAMYWYRQDPGQGLRLIYYSQIVNDFQKGDIAEGYSVSREKKESFPLTVTSAQKNPTAFYLCATTSRALNTGELFFGEGSRLTVL.

In its sample, this clone was seen once. CDR3 DNA sequence: TGTGCCAGCAGTTGGTCTAGCGGAGCCTACGAGCAGTACTTC. Encoded protein: CASSWSSGAYEQYF. V and J are TRBV6-6 and TRBJ2-7; 7 bases fit TRBD2. The CDR3 is made up of 14 amino acids. Germline CDR1 is MNHNY and CDR2 is SVGAGI (reference sequence). V lost 4 bases, J lost 2 bases, and 5 bases stayed unmatched.

The rearrangement joins TRBV11-2 to TRBJ2-7; perhaps TRBD2 as D (5 bases). The CDR3 contains 12 residues. Germline loops: CDR1 SGHAT, CDR2 FQNNGV. Trimming removed 6 bases from V and 0 bases from J, with 6 bases in between. The CDR3 here is CASSRDSYEQYF. CDR3 coding DNA: TGTGCCAGCAGTCGGGACTCCTACGAGCAGTACTTC.

The rearrangement joins TRBV11-2 to TRBJ2-7; D may be TRBD1 or TRBD2 (5 bases each). Germline CDR1 SGHAT, CDR2 FQNNGV. V was pared by 5 bases and J by 4 bases, with 9 bases between. The length of the CDR3 is 12 residues. CDR3 loop: CASSPWGYEQYF. For the CDR3, the DNA is TGTGCCAGCAGCCCTTGGGGGTACGAGCAGTACTTC.

This clone appeared once. The genes are TRBV7-2 and TRBJ2-4; D is possibly TRBD1 or TRBD2 (6 bases each). V shed 1 base and J shed 0 bases, with 13 bases lying between them. The CDR3 has 17 residues. The germline V gene has CDR1 SGHTA and CDR2 FQGNSA. The CDR3 region has the DNA TGTGCCAGCAGCTTAGGGGGGGACAACGTAGCCAAAAACATTCAGTACTTC. This translates into CASSLGGDNVAKNIQYF.

The chain carries TRBV6-4 and TRBJ2-3, with no clear D. CDR1 is MRHNA and CDR2 is SNTAGT in the germline V gene. The CDR3 contains 13 residues. Deletions cut 0 bases from V and 6 bases from J, with 7 bases between. DNA of the CDR3: TGTGCCAGCAGTGACTCTCAGGCGGATACGCAGTATTTT. Translating it yields CASSDSQADTQYF.

The chain is built from TRBV27 and TRBJ1-5; TRBD1 might be the D (5 bases). The germline gives CDR1 MNHEY, CDR2 SMNVEV (reference sequence). CDR3 length equals 14 residues. Trimming shortened V by 5 bases and J by 6 bases, and 14 bases separated the two germline ends. CDR3 sequence (DNA): TGTGCCAGCAGTCTCGACAGTGCGTTTCAGCCCCAGCATTTT. Its translation: CASSLDSAFQPQHF.

About this clone: One junction end does not reproduce the germline sequence, and a read error may be involved. The V and J genes are TRBV6-1 and TRBJ2-7, with 9 bases identical to TRBD2. Germline CDR1 and CDR2: MNHNS and SASEGT. The CDR3 length is 15 residues. The chain's CDR3 is CAISERTSVTYEQYF. CDR3 in DNA: TGTGCCATCAGTGAAAGGACTAGCGTAACCTACGAGCAGTACTTC.

The CDR3 region has the DNA TGTGCCAGCAGTCCTCGCGGGGGTGTGCTAGCGGGAGGGGTGAACACCGGGGAGCTGTTTTTT. This translates into CASSPRGGVLAGGVNTGELFF. The chain uses TRBV2 and TRBJ2-2, with 12 nucleotides matching TRBD2. V lost 5 bases, J lost 1 base, and 17 bases stayed unmatched. Germline V gene sequence: CDR1 SNHLY, CDR2 FYNNEI. There are 21 residues in the CDR3.

V and J are TRBV7-8 and TRBJ1-3; no clear D. V was shortened by 1 base and J by 2 bases, with 12 bases between the two germline ends. CDR1 is SGHVS, CDR2 FQNEAQ, per germline. This CDR3 has 16 residues. CDR3 residues: CASSLDIRRTGNTIYF. CDR3 DNA: TGTGCCAGCAGCTTAGACATCCGAAGAACTGGAAACACCATATATTTT.

This chain uses TRBV27 with TRBJ1-1; 8 nucleotides align to TRBD1. V trimming: 6 bases; J trimming: 3 bases; junction bases outside the gene matches: 9. Germline CDR1 MNHEY, CDR2 SMNVEV (reference sequence). This CDR3 has 15 amino acids. This CDR3 reads CASRYRGTADTEAFF. In nucleotides, the CDR3 is TGTGCCAGCAGATACAGGGGGACGGCAGACACTGAAGCTTTCTTT.

The chain links TRBV6-5 to TRBJ2-7; no definite D call. The CDR3 length is 13 residues. With 0 bases removed from V and 4 bases from J, the gap between germline ends came to 7 bases. Germline CDR1 and CDR2: MNHEY and SVGAGI. The CDR3 protein is CASSYSILYEQYF. CDR3 sequence (DNA): TGTGCCAGCAGTTACTCGATTCTTTACGAGCAGTACTTC.